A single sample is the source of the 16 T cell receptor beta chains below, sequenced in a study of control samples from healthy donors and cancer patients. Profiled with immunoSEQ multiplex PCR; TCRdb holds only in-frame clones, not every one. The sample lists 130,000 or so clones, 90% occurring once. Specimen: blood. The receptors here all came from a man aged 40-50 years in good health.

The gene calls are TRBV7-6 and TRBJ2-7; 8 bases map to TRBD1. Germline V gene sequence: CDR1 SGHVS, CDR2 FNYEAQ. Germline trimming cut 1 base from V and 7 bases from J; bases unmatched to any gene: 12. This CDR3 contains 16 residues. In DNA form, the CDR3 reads TGTGCCAGCAGCTTAGGTATAACAGGGGGGCCAAAAGAGCAGTACTTC. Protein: CASSLGITGGPKEQYF.

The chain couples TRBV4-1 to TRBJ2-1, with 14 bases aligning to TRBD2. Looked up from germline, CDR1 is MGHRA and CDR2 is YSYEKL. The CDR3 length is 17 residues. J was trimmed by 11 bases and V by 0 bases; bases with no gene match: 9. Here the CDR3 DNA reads TGCGCCAGCAGCCAAGAACCCGGACTAGCGGGGGGACGCAAGCAGTTCTTC. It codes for CASSQEPGLAGGRKQFF.

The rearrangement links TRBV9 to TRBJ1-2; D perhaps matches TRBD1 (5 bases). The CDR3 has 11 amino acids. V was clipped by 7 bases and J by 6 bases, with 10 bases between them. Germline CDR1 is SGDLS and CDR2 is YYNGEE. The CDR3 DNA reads TGTGCCAGCCCCGGGGGGGATGGCTACACCTTC. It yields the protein CASPGGDGYTF.

The CDR3 protein is CASSEQGILGYGYTF. In nucleotides, the CDR3 is TGTGCCAGCAGTGAGCAGGGGATTCTGGGGTATGGCTACACCTTC. V and J are TRBV28 and TRBJ1-2; D is possibly TRBD1 (6 bases). V gave up 5 bases and J gave up 5 bases, with 18 bases separating them. The CDR3 consists of 15 residues. Germline V gene data show CDR1 as MDHEN and CDR2 as SYDVKM.

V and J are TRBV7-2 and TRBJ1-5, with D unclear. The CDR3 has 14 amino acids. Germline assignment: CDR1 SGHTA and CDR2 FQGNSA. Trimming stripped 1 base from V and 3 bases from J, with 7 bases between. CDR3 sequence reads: CASSLGSINQPQHF. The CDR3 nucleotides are TGTGCCAGCAGCTTAGGTTCGATCAATCAGCCCCAGCATTTT.

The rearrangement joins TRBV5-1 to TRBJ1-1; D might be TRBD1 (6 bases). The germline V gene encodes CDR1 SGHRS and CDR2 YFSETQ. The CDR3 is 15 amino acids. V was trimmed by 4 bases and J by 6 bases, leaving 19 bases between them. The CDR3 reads CASSKREGGGPEAFF. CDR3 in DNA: TGCGCCAGCAGCAAAAGAGAAGGTGGGGGCCCTGAAGCTTTCTTT.

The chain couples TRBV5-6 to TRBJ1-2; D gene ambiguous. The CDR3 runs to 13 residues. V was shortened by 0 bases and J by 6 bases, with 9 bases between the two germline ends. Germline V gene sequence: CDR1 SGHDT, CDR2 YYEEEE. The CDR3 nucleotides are TGTGCCAGCAGCTTGGCCATGCAGGATGGCTACACCTTC. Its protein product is CASSLAMQDGYTF.

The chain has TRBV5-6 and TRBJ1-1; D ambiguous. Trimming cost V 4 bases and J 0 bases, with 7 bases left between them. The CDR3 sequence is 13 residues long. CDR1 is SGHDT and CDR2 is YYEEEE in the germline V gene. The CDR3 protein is CASSLKVNTEAFF. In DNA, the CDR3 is TGTGCCAGCAGCCTGAAGGTGAACACTGAAGCTTTCTTT. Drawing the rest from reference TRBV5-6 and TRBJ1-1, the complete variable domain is DAGVTQSPTHLIKTRGQQVTLRCSPKSGHDTVSWYQQALGQGPQFIFQYYEEEERQRGNFPDRFSGHQFPNYSSELNVNALLLGDSALYLCASSLKVNTEAFFGQGTRLTVV.

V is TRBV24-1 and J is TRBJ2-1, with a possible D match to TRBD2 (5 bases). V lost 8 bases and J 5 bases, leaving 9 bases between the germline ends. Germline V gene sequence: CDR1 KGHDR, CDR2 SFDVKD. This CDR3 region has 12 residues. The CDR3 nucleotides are TGTGCCACCACAGCGGTGGACAATGAGCAGTTCTTC. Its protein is CATTAVDNEQFF.

Here the CDR3 DNA reads TGTGCCAGTAGTATTTCTAGCGGGGGCCTCGGGGGGCAGTTCTTC. Protein product: CASSISSGGLGGQFF. The genes are TRBV19 and TRBJ2-1; 10 bases line up with TRBD2. The CDR3 runs to 15 residues. The V gene end was trimmed by 3 bases and the J gene end by 12 bases; junction bases not matched to a gene: 11. In germline, CDR1 is LNHDA, CDR2 SQIVND (reference sequence).

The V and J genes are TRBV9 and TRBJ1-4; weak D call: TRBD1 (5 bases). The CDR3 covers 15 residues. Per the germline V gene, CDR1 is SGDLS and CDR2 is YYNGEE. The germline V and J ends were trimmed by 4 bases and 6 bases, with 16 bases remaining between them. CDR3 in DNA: TGTGCCAGCAGCCCAGGGAACAGTGTCGATGAAAAACTGTTTTTT. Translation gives CASSPGNSVDEKLFF.

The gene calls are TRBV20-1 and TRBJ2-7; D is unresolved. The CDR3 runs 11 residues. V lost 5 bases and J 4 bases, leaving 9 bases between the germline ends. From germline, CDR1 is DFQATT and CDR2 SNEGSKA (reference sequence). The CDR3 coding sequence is TGCAGTGCTTGGTCCATGTACGAGCAGTACTTC. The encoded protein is CSAWSMYEQYF.

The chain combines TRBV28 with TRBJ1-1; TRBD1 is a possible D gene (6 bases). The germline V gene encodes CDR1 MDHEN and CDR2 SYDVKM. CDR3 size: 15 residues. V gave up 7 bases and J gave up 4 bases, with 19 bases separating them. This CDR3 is CASNPLGGRGTEAFF. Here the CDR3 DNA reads TGTGCCAGCAATCCCTTGGGGGGCCGCGGCACTGAAGCTTTCTTT.

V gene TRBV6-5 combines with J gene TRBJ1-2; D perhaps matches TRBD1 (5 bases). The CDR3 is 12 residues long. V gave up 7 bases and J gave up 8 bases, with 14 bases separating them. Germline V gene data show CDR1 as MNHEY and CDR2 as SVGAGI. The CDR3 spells CASTRTGGGYTF. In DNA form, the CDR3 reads TGTGCCAGCACTAGGACCGGGGGGGGCTACACCTTC.

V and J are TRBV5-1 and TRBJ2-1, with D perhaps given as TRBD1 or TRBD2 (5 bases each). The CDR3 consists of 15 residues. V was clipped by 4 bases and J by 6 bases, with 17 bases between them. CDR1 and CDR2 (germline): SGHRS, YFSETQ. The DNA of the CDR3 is TGCGCCAGCAGCGACGGGACCCACGGGGCCAATGAGCAGTTCTTC. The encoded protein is CASSDGTHGANEQFF.

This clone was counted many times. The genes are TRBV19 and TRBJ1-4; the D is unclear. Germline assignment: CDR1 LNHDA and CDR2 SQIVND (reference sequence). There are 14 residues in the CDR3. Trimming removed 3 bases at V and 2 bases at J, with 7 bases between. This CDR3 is CASSIFQTNEKLFF. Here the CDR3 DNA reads TGTGCCAGTAGTATTTTCCAGACTAATGAAAAACTGTTTTTT.